The 28 T cell receptor beta chains below come from one sample, sequenced in a study of CD8 T cells in Susac syndrome. RNA was extracted with the RNeasy kit, and a quantity of roughly 0.5 to 1 ug was reverse transcribed using random hexamers. TCRdb recomputed calls from the immunoSEQ multiplex PCR reads with MiXCR, one row per CDR3 protein. Of hundreds of thousands of distinct CDR3 sequences listed, around 89% are singletons. Sequences were obtained from CD8+ T cells from PBMCs. All receptors derive from a human donor with multiple sclerosis.

V usage is TRBV23-1 and J usage is TRBJ1-5; no clear D. TRBV23-1 is known as an ORF, though its function is uncertain. The V end was cut by 6 bases, the J end by 0 bases, with 12 bases between. This CDR3 is 15 amino acids long. DNA for the CDR3: TGCGCCAGCAGCCCGGGCTTTCCTAGCAATCAGCCCCAGCATTTT. It specifies CASSPGFPSNQPQHF.

The chain carries TRBV4-3 and TRBJ2-1; D call uncertain. Germline values: CDR1 LGHNA, CDR2 YSLEER. This CDR3 region has 15 residues. V was shortened by 0 bases and J by 7 bases, with 13 bases between the two germline ends. CDR3 sequence: CASSQDEITGNEQFF. CDR3 nucleotides: TGCGCCAGCAGCCAAGATGAAATTACCGGGAATGAGCAGTTCTTC.

This chain links TRBV6-1 with TRBJ2-1, with TRBD2 matching 11 bases. Germline-derived CDR1 and CDR2 are MNHNS and SASEGT. CDR3 length: 19 residues. Trimming at V came to 5 bases and at J to 12 bases, leaving 24 bases not matched to a gene. The CDR3 is CASSPLDWVLVLAGVRQFF. The CDR3 region has the DNA TGTGCCAGCAGTCCGCTCGATTGGGTTTTGGTACTAGCGGGAGTAAGGCAGTTCTTC.

The gene calls are TRBV7-9 and TRBJ1-1; D gene uncertain. The germline V gene has CDR1 SEHNR and CDR2 FQNEAQ (reference sequence). Trimming removed 10 bases at V and 6 bases at J, with 18 bases between. This CDR3 is 13 amino acids long. This chain's CDR3 is CAILKEARAEAFF. CDR3 coding DNA: TGTGCCATCTTAAAAGAAGCCCGGGCTGAAGCTTTCTTT.

The rearrangement uses TRBV25-1 and TRBJ1-5; the D is unclear. The V gene's germline CDR1 is MGHDK and CDR2 SYGVNS. This CDR3 has 14 amino acids. V lost 4 bases, J lost 3 bases, and 10 bases lay in between. For the CDR3, the DNA is TGTGCCAGCAGTGTTTGGGAGTCCAATCAGCCCCAGCATTTT. Protein product: CASSVWESNQPQHF.

This chain joins TRBV24-1 and TRBJ1-5; D remains unclear. Germline loops: CDR1 KGHDR, CDR2 SFDVKD. Trimming removed 8 bases at V and 6 bases at J, with 7 bases between. This CDR3 is 11 amino acids long. CDR3 nucleotide sequence: TGTGCCACCACCACGGGTCAGCCCCAGCATTTT. The encoded protein is CATTTGQPQHF.

This rearrangement joins TRBV27 to TRBJ2-2; D ambiguous. This CDR3 region has 14 residues. With 3 bases removed from V and 7 bases from J, the gap between germline ends came to 12 bases. From germline, CDR1 is MNHEY and CDR2 SMNVEV (reference sequence). CDR3 protein: CASSFGRGIGELFF. DNA of the CDR3: TGTGCCAGCAGTTTTGGCCGAGGTATCGGGGAGCTGTTTTTT.

This clonotype was seen a few times. The chain carries TRBV7-6 and TRBJ1-2; tentatively, D is TRBD1 (5 bases). Looked up from germline, CDR1 is SGHVS and CDR2 is FNYEAQ. Trimming left V 1 base short and J 2 bases short, with 8 bases between. The CDR3 spans 14 residues. The CDR3 here is CASSLGWTNYGYTF. As DNA, the CDR3 is TGTGCCAGCAGCTTAGGATGGACAAACTATGGCTACACCTTC.

This rearrangement joins TRBV6-5 to TRBJ2-3; D gene uncertain. The CDR3 is 14 amino acids. Germline V gene sequence: CDR1 MNHEY, CDR2 SVGAGI. Between the trimmed V and J ends, which lost 0 bases and 4 bases, there was a span of 8 bases. The chain's CDR3 is CASSYSIGPDTQYF. CDR3 coding DNA: TGTGCCAGCAGTTACTCGATCGGCCCAGATACGCAGTATTTT.

This clonotype was recorded only once. V usage is TRBV7-9 and J usage is TRBJ2-5, with D possibly TRBD2 on 5 matching bases. V was trimmed by 4 bases and J by 4 bases, leaving 16 bases between them. CDR1 is SEHNR, CDR2 FQNEAQ, per germline (reference sequence). The CDR3 runs to 15 residues. The CDR3 sequence: CASSSRVDPSETQYF. Here the CDR3 DNA reads TGTGCCAGCAGCTCGCGGGTCGATCCCTCAGAGACCCAGTACTTC.

The V gene is TRBV12-3 or TRBV12-4, the J gene TRBJ2-1; no definite D call. CDR3 length equals 14 residues. V lost 5 bases and J lost 9, with 17 bases in between. In DNA form, the CDR3 reads TGTGCCAGCAGTGGGCTGCTAGAAGCTGCTGAGCAGTTCTTC. It translates to CASSGLLEAAEQFF.

This chain uses TRBV6-2 or TRBV6-3 with TRBJ2-5, with D possibly TRBD1 on 6 matching bases. The germline CDR1 and CDR2 sequences are MNHEY and SVGEGT. Trimming took off 2 bases at V and 2 bases at J, with 9 bases between the two ends. CDR3 length: 14 amino acids. The CDR3 DNA follows: TGTGCCAGCAGTTACCCGGACAGACAAGAGACCCAGTACTTC. This gives the protein CASSYPDRQETQYF.

The J gene is TRBJ1-1, the V gene TRBV7-9, with D unresolved. V shed 2 bases and J shed 3 bases, with 10 bases lying between them. The CDR3 loop spans 14 amino acids. CDR1 is SEHNR and CDR2 is FQNEAQ in the germline V gene (reference sequence). CDR3 sequence: CASSLRVRDTEAFF. CDR3 sequence (DNA): TGTGCCAGCAGCTTAAGGGTTAGGGACACTGAAGCTTTCTTT.

This sequence joins TRBV5-1 and TRBJ2-7; D may correspond to TRBD1 or TRBD2 (5 bases each). CDR1 and CDR2 (germline): SGHRS, YFSETQ. This CDR3 comprises 14 residues. Trimming stripped 3 bases from V and 4 bases from J, with 14 bases between. The CDR3: CASSYRGTVYEQYF. CDR3 in DNA: TGCGCCAGCAGCTATCGTGGGACGGTATACGAGCAGTACTTC.

This rearrangement joins TRBV19 to TRBJ2-7; 7 bases agree with TRBD1. Unmatched junction bases numbered 9, after V lost 5 bases and J lost 5 bases. The CDR3 length is 14 residues. The germline V gene has CDR1 LNHDA and CDR2 SQIVND (reference sequence). In DNA form, the CDR3 reads TGTGCCAGTAGTCCAACAGGGGCCCCGGACGAGCAGTACTTC. Its translation is CASSPTGAPDEQYF.

The genes are TRBV6-1 and TRBJ2-3, with 8 nucleotides matching TRBD2. The CDR3 runs to 16 residues. Germline CDR1 reads MNHNS; CDR2 reads SASEGT. The J segment lost 2 bases and the V segment lost 4 bases, leaving 8 bases of the junction unmatched. The CDR3 DNA follows: TGTGCCAGCAGTGCGGACGCGGGAGGACTCACAGATACGCAGTATTTT. This gives the protein CASSADAGGLTDTQYF.

The chain carries TRBV20-1 and TRBJ2-1, with 7 bases that match TRBD2. The CDR3 has 15 amino acids. Germline V CDR1 and CDR2: DFQATT, SNEGSKA (reference sequence). V lost 0 bases, J lost 9 bases, and 11 bases stayed unmatched. CDR3 nucleotides: TGCAGTGCTAGAGATACCGCGGGAGAAGTGGGTGAGCAGTTCTTC. Translating it yields CSARDTAGEVGEQFF.

This sequence joins TRBV7-9 and TRBJ2-5; no definite D call. The CDR3 length is 13 residues. Germline-derived CDR1 and CDR2 are SEHNR and FQNEAQ (reference sequence). The V gene lost 1 base and the J gene lost 2 bases, with 5 bases spanning the gap. This CDR3 is CASSLVGQETQYF. In nucleotides, the CDR3 is TGTGCCAGCAGCTTAGTTGGTCAAGAGACCCAGTACTTC.

This clonotype was observed a few times. V usage is TRBV7-9 and J usage is TRBJ2-3; D possibly corresponds to TRBD1 (6 bases). CDR3 size: 16 residues. V was clipped by 5 bases and J by 0 bases, with 15 bases between them. The germline CDR1 and CDR2 sequences are SEHNR and FQNEAQ (reference sequence). The CDR3 coding sequence is TGTGCCAGCAGCCTCGCGACAGGCGGGAGCACAGATACGCAGTATTTT. It codes for CASSLATGGSTDTQYF.

As DNA, the CDR3 is TGTGCCAGCAGCCCATTGGGGGTCGAGACCCAGTACTTC. It specifies CASSPLGVETQYF. The chain carries TRBV7-9 and TRBJ2-5; D could derive from TRBD1 or TRBD2 (5 bases each). The V gene lost 5 bases and the J gene lost 5 bases, with 12 bases spanning the gap. This CDR3 spans 13 amino acids. Germline V lookup: CDR1 SEHNR, CDR2 FQNEAQ (reference sequence). Using reference TRBV7-9 and TRBJ2-5 for the parts outside the CDR3, the full variable domain is DTGVSQNPRHKITKRGQNVTFRCDPISEHNRLYWYRQTLGQGPEFLTYFQNEAQLEKSRLLSDRFSAERPKGSFSTLEIQRTEQGDSAMYLCASSPLGVETQYFGPGTRLLVL.

J is TRBJ2-7 and V is TRBV12-3 or TRBV12-4; D is perhaps TRBD1 (6 bases). The CDR3 has 14 amino acids. The V gene lost 6 bases and the J gene lost 3 bases, with 15 bases spanning the gap. Written as DNA, the CDR3 is TGTGCCAGCAGGGGCATCGGGACAATCTACGAGCAGTACTTC. Its protein product is CASRGIGTIYEQYF.

The chain carries TRBV4-3 and TRBJ1-3, with D uncertain. The germline V and J ends were trimmed by 1 base and 0 bases, with 19 bases remaining between them. This CDR3 spans 19 amino acids. Germline V gene data show CDR1 as LGHNA and CDR2 as YSLEER. The CDR3 protein is CASSQGPADPSSSGNTIYF. DNA of the CDR3: TGCGCCAGCAGCCAAGGGCCAGCTGACCCATCGAGCTCTGGAAACACCATATATTTT.

The chain couples TRBV9 to TRBJ2-3; D is perhaps TRBD1 or TRBD2 (6 bases each). This CDR3 region has 15 residues. V was trimmed by 4 bases and J by 1 base, leaving 13 bases between them. Per germline, CDR1 SGDLS and CDR2 YYNGEE. The CDR3 sequence is CASSPTGGRTDTQYF. The CDR3 region has the DNA TGTGCCAGCAGCCCGACTGGGGGGCGCACAGATACGCAGTATTTT.

V and J are TRBV7-3 and TRBJ2-7; D tentatively fits TRBD1 or TRBD2 (5 bases each). This CDR3 region has 14 residues. Trimming took 5 bases from V and 3 from J, leaving 14 bases between them. CDR1 SGHTA and CDR2 FQGTGA come from the germline V gene. CDR3 coding DNA: TGTGCCAGCAGCATGGGGACCACAGGCTACGAGCAGTACTTC. It codes for CASSMGTTGYEQYF.

This sequence joins TRBV5-4 and TRBJ2-3; 9 nucleotides match TRBD1. The CDR3 is 16 residues long. V shed 3 bases, J shed 5 bases, and the junction held 10 bases outside the gene matches. Germline V gene data show CDR1 as SGHNT and CDR2 as YYREEE (reference sequence). The CDR3 is CASSSGQGRNGDTQYF. The CDR3 region has the DNA TGTGCCAGCAGCTCGGGACAGGGTCGTAATGGAGATACGCAGTATTTT.

This sequence joins TRBV19 and TRBJ2-3, with TRBD2 identical over 11 bases. Germline V lookup: CDR1 LNHDA, CDR2 SQIVND (reference sequence). After removal of 7 bases from V and 6 bases from J, the junction contained 9 bases not matched to a gene. The length of the CDR3 is 15 residues. The CDR3 is CASTALAGGGDTQYF. Here the CDR3 DNA reads TGTGCCAGTACCGCGCTAGCGGGAGGAGGTGATACGCAGTATTTT.

The J gene is TRBJ2-7, the V gene TRBV29-1; TRBD1 agrees at 9 bases. Germline lookup yields CDR1 SQVTM and CDR2 ANQGSEA. V dropped 7 bases and J dropped 4; count of bases not matched to a gene: 5. The CDR3 spans 12 residues. DNA of the CDR3: TGCAGCGCCTGGGACAGGGTGTACGAGCAGTACTTC. Translating it yields CSAWDRVYEQYF.

The chain recombines TRBV6-2 or TRBV6-3 with TRBJ2-1; 12 bases fit TRBD2. Trimming removed 0 bases from V and 8 bases from J; junction bases left unmatched: 8. Germline loops: CDR1 MNHEY, CDR2 SVGEGT. CDR3 length: 17 amino acids. CDR3 sequence (DNA): TGTGCCAGCAGTTACTCGTTTCCGACTAGCGGGAGCCATGAGCAGTTCTTC. Translation: CASSYSFPTSGSHEQFF.